Sequencing of this T cell receptor beta chain was carried out in a study of shared clonotypes between healthy human individuals. Across the study: There were three CD4 naive, three CD4 memory, two CD8 naive and one CD8 memory plates per donor.

Trimming cost V 10 bases and J 1 base, with 13 bases left between them. Germline CDR1 MNHNS, CDR2 SASEGT. The CDR3 is made up of 13 amino acids. CD45RA-negative memory and CD45RA+ naive subsets were split from the CD4+ cells. In this sample, this clone turned up once. Its antigen is currently unknown. Assay: immunoSEQ multiplex PCR; the TCRdb copy retains only in-frame clones and omits some. In the table there are about 2 million clones, over 85% of which are singletons. Study-wide points: Having only a few donors restricted how much genetic and exposure-history diversity was captured. Sampling covered blood only; tissue repertoires likely differ.

Material: naive CD4+ T cells sorted from blood. Regarding subset: CD45RA+ positively selected. The clonotype originates from a man aged 18 to 30 in good health. This rearrangement joins TRBV6-1 to TRBJ1-1; possible D gene TRBD1, 6 bases. This chain's CDR3 is CATGTLWNTEAFF. The CDR3 coding sequence is TGTGCCACAGGGACACTATGGAACACTGAAGCTTTCTTT.